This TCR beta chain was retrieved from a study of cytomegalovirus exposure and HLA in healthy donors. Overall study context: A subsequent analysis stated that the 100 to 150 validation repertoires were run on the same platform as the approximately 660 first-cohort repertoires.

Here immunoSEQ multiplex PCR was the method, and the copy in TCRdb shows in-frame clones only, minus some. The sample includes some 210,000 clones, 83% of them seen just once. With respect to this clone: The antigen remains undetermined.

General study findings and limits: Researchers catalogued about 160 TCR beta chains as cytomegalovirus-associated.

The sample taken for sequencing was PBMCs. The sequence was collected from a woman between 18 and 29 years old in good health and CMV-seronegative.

CDR3 DNA: TGTGCCAGCAGCTTAGCGGGAGGCCGAGAGACCCAGTACTTC. This sequence encodes CASSLAGGRETQYF. The gene calls are TRBV5-4 and TRBJ2-5; 9 bases map to TRBD2. Looked up from germline, CDR1 is SGHNT and CDR2 is YYREEE (reference sequence). There are 14 residues in the CDR3. V gave up 2 bases and J gave up 4 bases; unmatched junction bases: 3.